The present entry profiles one T cell receptor beta chain with its context. The antigen is unknown. Other DNA sequences in this sample translate to the same CDR3. The sample belongs to a study of cytomegalovirus exposure and HLA in healthy donors. General study results and limits: In a later analysis, HLA-associated beta chains showed higher expansion and lower generation probabilities than comparable chains.

PCR used 60 Vbeta primers and 13 Jbeta primers. Assay used: immunoSEQ multiplex PCR; TCRdb lists only in-frame clones, some missing. The repertoire holds around 130,000 clones, around 8.5% seen once, with 4.5% to 5.5% in the top ten. This TCR derives from a man aged 35-49 years in good health and CMV-seronegative. The sample taken for sequencing was PBMCs.

The CDR3 sequence is CASSVVSTDTQYF. In nucleotides, the CDR3 is TGTGCCAGCAGCGTAGTGAGTACAGATACGCAGTATTTT. V gene TRBV9 combines with J gene TRBJ2-3; the D is unclear. CDR3 size: 13 residues. Germline CDR1 is SGDLS and CDR2 is YYNGEE. The V and J ends lost 0 bases and 3 bases respectively, with 5 bases between them.